The T cell receptor beta chain described here comes from a study of CD8 T cells in ankylosing spondylitis (dated by TCRdb to the late 2010s). Describing the broader study: T cell receptor beta repertoires were profiled in healthy donors and ankylosing spondylitis patients so that disease-linked TCR variants could be found. The full study cohort was made up of 25 ankylosing spondylitis patients and roughly 100 healthy donors. Peripheral blood was sampled, and synovial fluid was additionally collected from ankylosing spondylitis patients. Beyond this particular receptor, the publication reports: In peripheral blood, the disease-linked clones were found at relatively low frequencies and had a CD8+ phenotype. Blood from ankylosing spondylitis patients appeared to be characterized by a TCR beta motif made up of several highly homologous amino acid variants. According to the report, matched synovial fluid samples from ankylosing spondylitis patients were significantly enriched for the disease-linked clones. Some of the motif variants had been reported before in the synovial fluid and blood of reactive arthritis patients, a finding that suggests common disease-initiation mechanisms.

The instrument given in TCRdb is Illumina HiSeq 2500. TCR beta libraries were prepared by quantitative 5'-RACE with molecular barcodes. The original methods were these. Disease-linked TCR variants were identified with a new computational method built on a probabilistic model of VDJ rearrangement. TCRdb reran the public reads through fastp at Q25 and MiXCR, keeping productive beta chains. Rows are unified per CDR3 protein, each entry keeping the most common DNA and genes. The V and J calls and clone size come from TCRdb's table, not from the authors' own analysis. In all, the sample holds about 540,000 distinct CDR3 sequences, and roughly an eighth of those were seen once. The top ten clonotypes cover under 7.5% of the sample. From a lookup of the germline V gene (reference sequence), CDR1 and CDR2 are LGHDT and YNNKEL. From its cysteine to its phenylalanine, the CDR3 spans 15 amino acids. The sequence is cut down to CDR3 DNA, 45 bases in frame from base 1.

As concerns this clonotype: This clone's antigen is unknown. The junction and the germline gene differ at one end; a read error may be behind it.

The sample was blood, either unsorted or a sorted T cell fraction (not recorded which). The chain joins TRBV3-1 to TRBJ1-1, and TRBD1 may be the D gene, going by 6 matching bases. The TCR originated in a male donor with ankylosing spondylitis. The CDR3 region has the sequence CATSPRGIDEQGAFF. The DNA sequence is TGTGCCACCAGCCCACGAGGGATCGACGAACAGGGCGCTTTCTTT.